This entry describes one T cell receptor beta chain. This clone occurred once. This clone's antigen is unknown. No qualities accompany the bases; no much larger clone lies one base away. This sample was taken from a study of OX40 agonist ivuxolimab in advanced cancers. Notes on the research overall: Ivuxolimab was a fully human IgG2 agonistic monoclonal antibody targeting the costimulatory receptor OX40 (CD134). The dose-escalation cohort was around 84% male with a mean age of around 62 years, ranging from about 23 to 85. The point of sequencing TCRbeta in the periphery was to test whether ivuxolimab changed TCR sequence diversity and drove clonal T-cell expansion. Intravenous ivuxolimab was administered to patients every 2 weeks at six dose levels: 0.01, 0.1, 0.3, 1.5, 3 and 10 mg/kg. Partial responses were achieved by three dose-escalation patients, of whom one had hepatocellular carcinoma and two had cutaneous melanoma. Among the 50 to 55 dose-escalation patients, roughly 20 had hepatocellular carcinoma, approximately 15 melanoma, 9 renal cell carcinoma and 9 head and neck cancer. The paper covers the monotherapy dose-escalation part of the phase I ivuxolimab trial, which included N of about 51 patients. Prior anti-PD-1, anti-PD-L1 or anti-CTLA-4 therapy was permitted, and approximately 41% of dose-escalation patients had received checkpoint inhibitors. Summary of the overall study and its limitations: After ivuxolimab, expanded clones were on average more numerous among CD8+ T cells than among CD4+ T cells. Which antigens the clonally expanded peripheral T cells were specific for was not determined. Low levels of normalized T-cell clonal expansion were also seen in some nonresponding patients. In partial responders in the 0.1-3.0 mg/kg groups, normalized peripheral clonal expansion was found to be among the lowest, especially among CD8+ T cells. At doses of 0.1 to 3.0 mg/kg, clonal expansion of both CD4+ and CD8+ blood T cells was observed from baseline to week 6.

The trial excluded patients who had a history of autoimmune disease or who were on systemic immunosuppression. Peripheral blood for TCR sequencing was collected from all dose cohorts at baseline, on cycle 4 day 1, and on cycle 7 day 1. The samples were drawn from a first-in-human, open-label, multicenter phase I dose-escalation trial of ivuxolimab. Adults with locally advanced or metastatic melanoma, renal cell, hepatocellular, or head and neck squamous cell carcinoma were enrolled in the trial. Before TCR sequencing, CD4+ T cells and CD8+ T cells from peripheral blood were sorted into separate populations. Genomic DNA was isolated from the sorted cells so that the TCRbeta CDR3 region could be sequenced. The immunoSEQ Assay was used for sequencing of TCRbeta CDR3 regions. TCRdb mirrors the immuneACCESS table, restricted to in-frame sequences. Some clones are absent from its copies; in checked studies, under half trace to an unresolved V gene, and the reason for the others is unknown. Recorded for this sample are about 86,000 clones; about 89% of them occurred a single time. Roughly 9.3% of the sample goes to the ten largest clones.

From its cysteine to its phenylalanine, the CDR3 spans 15 amino acids. Solely the CDR3 DNA is kept, with 45 bases framed from the first base. Relative to germline, V is 1 base shorter and J is 4 bases shorter, with 14 bases between their ends. CDR1 and CDR2 are read off the germline V gene as MNHNS and SASEGT. The sample here was CD4+ or CD8+ T cells sorted from blood, taken in a trial of the OX40 agonist ivuxolimab. This TCR was recovered from an adult with an advanced solid tumor such as melanoma, head and neck, liver or kidney cancer. This sequence uses TRBV6-1 and TRBJ2-7, and TRBD1 may be the D gene, going by 5 matching bases. Here the CDR3 is given as CASSEDPGLGYEQYF. The DNA is as follows: TGTGCCAGCAGTGAAGATCCAGGGTTAGGGTACGAGCAGTACTTC.